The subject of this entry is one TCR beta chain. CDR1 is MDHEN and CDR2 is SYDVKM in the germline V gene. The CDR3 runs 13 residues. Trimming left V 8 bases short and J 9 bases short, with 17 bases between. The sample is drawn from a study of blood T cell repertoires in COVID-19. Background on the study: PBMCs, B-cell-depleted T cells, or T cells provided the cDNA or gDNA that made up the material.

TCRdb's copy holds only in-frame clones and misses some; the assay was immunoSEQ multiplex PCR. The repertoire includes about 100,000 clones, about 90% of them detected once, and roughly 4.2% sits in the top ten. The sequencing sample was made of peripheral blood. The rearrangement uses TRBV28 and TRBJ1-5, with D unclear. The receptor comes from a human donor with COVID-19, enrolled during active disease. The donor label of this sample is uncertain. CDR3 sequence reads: CASHPLGAGPQHF. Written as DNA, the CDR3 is TGTGCCAGCCACCCCCTCGGTGCGGGGCCCCAGCATTTT.